These T cell receptor beta chains were read from a single sample in a study of T cell clonotyping in hematopoietic cell transplantation. Sequencing used immunoSEQ multiplex PCR; TCRdb keeps in-frame clones, though not all of them. The sample shows almost 20,000 clones, 65% to 85% of them seen only once. What was sequenced was peripheral blood mononuclear cells. Receptor source: a man aged 60 to 75 in good health. Some clones in this sample may be carry-over from other donors' samples. The CDR3 runs from the conserved cysteine through the conserved F or W. D genes are given only for firm matches. Clone size is not always given. Where it is, it says once, few, many or a class for expanded clones.

clone_size	v_call	d_call	j_call	cdr3_nt	cdr3_aa
.	TRBV11-3	.	TRBJ1-2	TGTGCCAGCAGCCCCGAGGCGGGGAACTATGGCTACACCTTC	CASSPEAGNYGYTF
.	TRBV13	TRBD1	TRBJ2-5	TGTGCCAGCAGCCCTACAGGGGTAGAGACCCAGTACTTC	CASSPTGVETQYF
.	TRBV7-2	.	TRBJ2-4	TGTGCCAGCAGCCGACGACCAGGGGAAAACATTCAGTACTTC	CASSRRPGENIQYF
.	TRBV7-8	.	TRBJ2-5	TGTGCCAGCAGCGTTAGGACGCTGCAAGAGACCCAGTACTTC	CASSVRTLQETQYF
.	TRBV7-9	.	TRBJ2-1	TGTGCCAGCAGCTTAGGGGACGGGCTATACAATGAGCAGTTCTTC	CASSLGDGLYNEQFF
.	TRBV27	.	TRBJ1-5	TGTGCCAGCAGTTTCAATAGTTTTGGCAATCAGCCCCAGCATTTT	CASSFNSFGNQPQHF
few	TRBV10-2	.	TRBJ2-7	TGCGCCAGTCGACAGGCGTCCCCCTACGAGCAGTACTTC	CASRQASPYEQYF
.	TRBV7-9	.	TRBJ1-1	TGTGCCAGCAGCTTACAGGGGAGGAACACTGAAGCTTTCTTT	CASSLQGRNTEAFF
.	TRBV30	.	TRBJ2-1	TGTGCCTGGAGTGTACTTTGGGATGAGCAGTTCTTC	CAWSVLWDEQFF
few	TRBV9	.	TRBJ2-2	TGTGCCAGCAGCGTAGCTGGGTCCCCCGGGGAGCTGTTTTTT	CASSVAGSPGELFF
.	TRBV6-5	TRBD2	TRBJ2-7	TGTGCCAGCAGTTACCAACTAGCGGGCTCCTACGAGCAGTACTTC	CASSYQLAGSYEQYF
.	TRBV7-2	.	TRBJ1-6	TGTGCCAGCAGCTTATCGAACAGCCCCGGGTCCCTCCACTTT	CASSLSNSPGSLHF
.	TRBV7-8	.	TRBJ2-7	TGTGCCAGCAGCTTAGGCCTCTCCTACGAGCAGTACTTC	CASSLGLSYEQYF
.	TRBV9	.	TRBJ2-3	TGTGCCAGCAGCGCCCTAGCTATAGGCACAGATACGCAGTATTTT	CASSALAIGTDTQYF
.	TRBV4-1	.	TRBJ1-4	TGCGCCAGCAGCCAAGTTTCTCAGACAGAATCTGAAAAACTGTTTTTT	CASSQVSQTESEKLFF
.	TRBV4-3	.	TRBJ1-1	TGCGCCAGCAGCTTCTGGGGGGCAGGGGACATGAACACTGAAGCTTTCTTT	CASSFWGAGDMNTEAFF
.	TRBV7-9	.	TRBJ2-2	TGTGCCCATGCAGCGTGGGCCCGGGGCGCCGGGGAGCTGTTTTTT	CAHAAWARGAGELFF
few	TRBV9	.	TRBJ1-1	TGTGCCAGCACCTTGTCCGGGGCGGACACTGAAGCTTTCTTT	CASTLSGADTEAFF
.	TRBV6-1	TRBD1	TRBJ2-2	TGTGCCAGCAGTGCCCGACAGGGCCCCGGGGAGCTGTTTTTT	CASSARQGPGELFF
.	TRBV5-6	TRBD1	TRBJ2-7	TGTGCCAGCAGCTCGCCCCGGGACAGGGGCGGCTACTACGAGCAGTACTTC	CASSSPRDRGGYYEQYF
few	TRBV4-1	.	TRBJ1-2	TGCGCCAGCAGCGGGGTAGGACATTATGGCTACACCTTC	CASSGVGHYGYTF
.	TRBV4-1	TRBD1	TRBJ2-3	TGCGCCAGCAGCCGACCCGCCGGGACAGGGGAAGATACGCAGTATTTT	CASSRPAGTGEDTQYF
.	TRBV7-9	.	TRBJ2-7	TGTGCCAGCAGCTTAGAGTCGGGTCTCTACGAGCAGTACTTC	CASSLESGLYEQYF
.	TRBV11-3	.	TRBJ2-2	TGTGCCAGCAGCTTTCTCAACACCGGGGAGCTGTTTTTT	CASSFLNTGELFF
.	TRBV6-5	TRBD2	TRBJ2-7	TGTGCCAGCAGTTACATACTAGCGGGCCCCTACGAGCAGTACTTC	CASSYILAGPYEQYF
few	TRBV6-1	.	TRBJ1-5	TGTGCCAGCAAAATCAACGAGGCGACGGCCCAGCATTTT	CASKINEATAQHF
.	TRBV6-6	TRBD1	TRBJ1-2	TGTGCCAGCAGTTACTCGGACAGGGAGCATGGCTACACCTTC	CASSYSDREHGYTF
.	TRBV6-6	.	TRBJ2-5	TGTGCCAGCAGTTGGGCGGGACAGTTTCAAGAGACCCAGTACTTC	CASSWAGQFQETQYF
.	TRBV5-8	TRBD1	TRBJ2-2	TGTGCCAGCAGCACGGCTCAAACAGGGGATGCCGGGGAGCTGTTTTTT	CASSTAQTGDAGELFF
.	TRBV19	.	TRBJ1-5	TGTGCCAGTAGTATCCAGATTAGCAATCAGCCCCAGCATTTT	CASSIQISNQPQHF
.	TRBV30	TRBD2	TRBJ2-1	TGTGCCTGGAGTGTAGAGACTAGCGGAAATGAGCAGTTCTTC	CAWSVETSGNEQFF
.	TRBV5-6	.	TRBJ2-2	TGTGCCAGCAGGTACGGGCGTAACACCGGGGAGCTGTTTTTT	CASRYGRNTGELFF
.	TRBV6-1	.	TRBJ2-1	TGTGCCAGCAGGGATTACAATGAGCAGTTCTTC	CASRDYNEQFF
once	TRBV11-3	.	TRBJ1-1	TGTGCCAGCAGCTTAGTGGGTGAAGCTTTCTTT	CASSLVGEAFF
few	TRBV5-4	.	TRBJ2-7	TGTGCCAGCAGCACGTCGGGAGATTCCTACGAGCAGTACTTC	CASSTSGDSYEQYF
once	TRBV29-1	TRBD1	TRBJ1-2	TGCAGCGCCGGAGGACAGGGAGATGGCTACACCTTC	CSAGGQGDGYTF
.	TRBV6-1	.	TRBJ2-7	TGTGCCAGCAGCGCGATTGATGGCTACGAGCAGTACTTC	CASSAIDGYEQYF
.	TRBV27	.	TRBJ2-7	TGTGCCAGCAGTCCCCTGTCAGGGTCCAAATTAATGGAGCAGTACTTC	CASSPLSGSKLMEQYF
.	TRBV6-5	TRBD1	TRBJ2-4	TGTGCCAGCAGCCCACAGGGGGGAAACATTCAGTACTTC	CASSPQGGNIQYF
.	TRBV30	TRBD1	TRBJ2-5	TGTGCCTGGAGTCGAGGGACAGGGAGGAACGCCCAAGAGACCCAGTACTTC	CAWSRGTGRNAQETQYF
.	TRBV4-2	.	TRBJ2-2	TGTGCCAGCAGCCAAGAAACAGAAGCGGTCGGGGAGCTGTTTTTT	CASSQETEAVGELFF
.	TRBV6-6	.	TRBJ2-7	TGTGCCAGCACCGGGGACACCTCCTACGAGCAGTACTTC	CASTGDTSYEQYF